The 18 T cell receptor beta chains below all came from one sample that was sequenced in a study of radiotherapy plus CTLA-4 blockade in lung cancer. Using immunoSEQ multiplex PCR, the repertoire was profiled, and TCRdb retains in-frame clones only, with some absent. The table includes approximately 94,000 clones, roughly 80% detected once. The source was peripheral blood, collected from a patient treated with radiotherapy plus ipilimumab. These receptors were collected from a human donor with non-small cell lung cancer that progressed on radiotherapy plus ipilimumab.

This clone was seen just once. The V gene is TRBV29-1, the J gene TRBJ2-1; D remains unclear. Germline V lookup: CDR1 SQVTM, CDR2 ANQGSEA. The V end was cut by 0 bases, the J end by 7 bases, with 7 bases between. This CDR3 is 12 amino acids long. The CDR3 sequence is CSVEDRVNEQFF. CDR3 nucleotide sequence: TGCAGCGTTGAAGATCGAGTAAATGAGCAGTTCTTC.

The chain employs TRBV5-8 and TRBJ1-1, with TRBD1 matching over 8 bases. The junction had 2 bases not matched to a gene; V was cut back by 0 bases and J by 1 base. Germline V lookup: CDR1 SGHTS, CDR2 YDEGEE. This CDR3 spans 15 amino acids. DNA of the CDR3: TGTGCCAGCAGCTTGGGGGGACAGGCGAACACTGAAGCTTTCTTT. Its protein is CASSLGGQANTEAFF.

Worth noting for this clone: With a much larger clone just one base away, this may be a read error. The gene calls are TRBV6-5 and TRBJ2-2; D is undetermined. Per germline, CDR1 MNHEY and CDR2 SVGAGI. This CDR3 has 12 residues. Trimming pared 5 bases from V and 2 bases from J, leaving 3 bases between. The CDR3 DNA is TGTGCCAGCAGTGGCAACACCGGGGAGCTGTTTTTT. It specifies CASSGNTGELFF.

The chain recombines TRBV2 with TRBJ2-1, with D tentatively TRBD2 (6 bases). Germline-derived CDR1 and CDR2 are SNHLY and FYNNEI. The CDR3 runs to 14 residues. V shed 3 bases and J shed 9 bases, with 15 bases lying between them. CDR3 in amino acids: CASSDVSVGGEQFF. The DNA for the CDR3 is TGTGCCAGCAGTGACGTCTCTGTGGGGGGTGAGCAGTTCTTC.

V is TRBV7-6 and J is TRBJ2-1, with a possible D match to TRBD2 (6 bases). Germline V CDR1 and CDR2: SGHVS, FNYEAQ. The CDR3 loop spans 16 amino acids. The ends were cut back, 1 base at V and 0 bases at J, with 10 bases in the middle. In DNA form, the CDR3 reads TGTGCCAGCAGCTTAGGAAGGGACTTCTCCTACAATGAGCAGTTCTTC. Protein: CASSLGRDFSYNEQFF.

The CDR3, as DNA: TGTGCCAGCAGCTCCATGACTAGCGGGGGTTACAATGAGCAGTTCTTC. It yields the protein CASSSMTSGGYNEQFF. The genes are TRBV9 and TRBJ2-1, with 12 positions matching TRBD2. Trimming at V came to 4 bases and at J to 4 bases, leaving 6 bases not matched to a gene. This CDR3 comprises 16 residues. Germline lookup yields CDR1 SGDLS and CDR2 YYNGEE. The full variable domain, with the rest looked up from reference TRBV9 and TRBJ2-1, is DSGVTQTPKHLITATGQRVTLRCSPRSGDLSVYWYQQSLDQGLQFLIQYYNGEERAKGNILERFSAQQFPDLHSELNLSSLELGDSALYFCASSSMTSGGYNEQFFGPGTRLTVL.

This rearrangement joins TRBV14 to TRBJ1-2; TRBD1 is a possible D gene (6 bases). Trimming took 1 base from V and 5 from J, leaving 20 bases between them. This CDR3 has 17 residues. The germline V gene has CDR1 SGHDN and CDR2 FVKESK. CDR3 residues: CASSQGTAQTVGYGYTF. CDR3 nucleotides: TGTGCCAGCAGCCAAGGGACAGCACAGACCGTTGGGTATGGCTACACCTTC.

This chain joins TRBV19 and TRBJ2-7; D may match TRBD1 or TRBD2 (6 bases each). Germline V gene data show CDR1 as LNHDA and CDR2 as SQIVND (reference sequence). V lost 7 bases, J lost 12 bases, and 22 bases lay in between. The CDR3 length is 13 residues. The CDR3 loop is CASTGARPTDVYF. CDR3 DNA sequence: TGTGCCAGTACGGGGGCACGGCCCACAGATGTGTACTTC.

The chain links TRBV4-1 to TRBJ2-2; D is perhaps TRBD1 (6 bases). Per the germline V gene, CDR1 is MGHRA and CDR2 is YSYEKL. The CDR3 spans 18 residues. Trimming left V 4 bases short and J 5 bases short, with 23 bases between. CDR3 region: CASSPHNSPGVRTGELFF. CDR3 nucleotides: TGCGCCAGCAGCCCCCACAACAGCCCAGGGGTTCGTACCGGGGAGCTGTTTTTT.

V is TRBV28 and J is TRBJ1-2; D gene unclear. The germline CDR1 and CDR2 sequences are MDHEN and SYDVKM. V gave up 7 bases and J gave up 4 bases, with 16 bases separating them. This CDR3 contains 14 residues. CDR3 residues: CASTSGRRAYGYTF. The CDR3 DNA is TGTGCCAGCACCTCAGGCCGTCGGGCCTATGGCTACACCTTC.

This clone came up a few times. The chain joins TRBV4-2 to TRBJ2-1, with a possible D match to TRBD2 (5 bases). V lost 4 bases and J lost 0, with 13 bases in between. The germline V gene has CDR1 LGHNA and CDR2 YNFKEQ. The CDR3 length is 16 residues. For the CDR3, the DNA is TGTGCCAGCAGCCCTTACAGCGGAAGCTCCTACAATGAGCAGTTCTTC. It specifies CASSPYSGSSYNEQFF.

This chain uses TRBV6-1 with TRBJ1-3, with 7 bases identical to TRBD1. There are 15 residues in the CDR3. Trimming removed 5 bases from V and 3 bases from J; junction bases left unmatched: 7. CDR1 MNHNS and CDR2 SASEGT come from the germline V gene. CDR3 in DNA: TGTGCCAGCAGTAGTACAGGGGAAAATGGAAACACCATATATTTT. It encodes CASSSTGENGNTIYF.

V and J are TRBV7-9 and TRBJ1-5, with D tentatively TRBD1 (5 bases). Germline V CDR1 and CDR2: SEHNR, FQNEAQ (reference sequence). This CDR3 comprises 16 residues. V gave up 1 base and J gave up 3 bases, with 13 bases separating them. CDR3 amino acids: CASSLVEGPNNQPQHF. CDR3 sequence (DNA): TGTGCCAGCAGCTTAGTTGAGGGACCGAACAATCAGCCCCAGCATTTT.

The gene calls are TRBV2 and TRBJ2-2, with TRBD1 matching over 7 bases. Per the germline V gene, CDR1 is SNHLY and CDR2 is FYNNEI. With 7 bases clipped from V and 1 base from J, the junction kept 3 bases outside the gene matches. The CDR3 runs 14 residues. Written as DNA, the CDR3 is TGTGCCAGCATGAGGGGGCTGAACACCGGGGAGCTGTTTTTT. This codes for CASMRGLNTGELFF. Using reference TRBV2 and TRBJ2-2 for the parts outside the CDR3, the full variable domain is EPEVTQTPSHQVTQMGQEVILRCVPISNHLYFYWYRQILGQKVEFLVSFYNNEISEKSEIFDDQFSVERPDGSNFTLKIRSTKLEDSAMYFCASMRGLNTGELFFGEGSRLTVL.

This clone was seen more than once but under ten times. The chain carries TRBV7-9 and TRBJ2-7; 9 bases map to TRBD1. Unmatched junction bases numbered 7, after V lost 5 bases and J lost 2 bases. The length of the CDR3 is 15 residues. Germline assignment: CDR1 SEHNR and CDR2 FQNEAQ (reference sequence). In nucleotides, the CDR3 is TGTGCCAGCAGCCCTTCACAGGGGGCCCCCTACGAGCAGTACTTC. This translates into CASSPSQGAPYEQYF.

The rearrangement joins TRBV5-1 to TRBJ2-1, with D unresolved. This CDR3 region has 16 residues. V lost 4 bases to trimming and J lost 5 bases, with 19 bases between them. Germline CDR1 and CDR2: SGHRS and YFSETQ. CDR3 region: CASSDEAGLLNNEQFF. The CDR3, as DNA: TGCGCCAGCAGCGATGAGGCCGGGCTACTGAACAATGAGCAGTTCTTC.

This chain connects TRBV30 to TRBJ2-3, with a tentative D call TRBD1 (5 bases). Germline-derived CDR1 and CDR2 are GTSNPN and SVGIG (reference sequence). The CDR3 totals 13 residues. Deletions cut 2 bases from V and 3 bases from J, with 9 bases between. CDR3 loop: CAWSPGLTDTQYF. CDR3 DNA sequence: TGTGCCTGGAGTCCAGGGTTGACAGATACGCAGTATTTT.

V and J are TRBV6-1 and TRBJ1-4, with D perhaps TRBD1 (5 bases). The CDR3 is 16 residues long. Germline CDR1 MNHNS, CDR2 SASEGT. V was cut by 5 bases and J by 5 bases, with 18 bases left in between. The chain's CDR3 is CASSKDARGPNEKLFF. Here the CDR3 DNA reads TGTGCCAGCAGTAAAGACGCACGGGGCCCGAATGAAAAACTGTTTTTT.